The 6 T cell receptor beta chains presented below share a single source sample, sequenced in a study of blood T cell repertoires in COVID-19. Clones were sequenced by immunoSEQ multiplex PCR, and TCRdb holds only the in-frame ones, with some missing. This sample yields 120,000 or so clones, of which around nine tenths are seen a single time; 1.2% belongs to the top ten. Material: peripheral blood. These receptors all stem from an elderly woman with acute or convalescent COVID-19.

V gene TRBV27 combines with J gene TRBJ2-4, with D possibly matching TRBD2 (6 bases). The length of the CDR3 is 12 residues. Germline V gene lookup returns CDR1 MNHEY and CDR2 SMNVEV (reference sequence). V was pared by 10 bases and J by 8 bases, with 15 bases between. CDR3 sequence: CATQSPGDIQYF. The CDR3 nucleotides read TGTGCCACCCAGAGTCCGGGGGACATTCAGTACTTC.

This rearrangement joins TRBV19 to TRBJ1-6, with 10 bases lining up with TRBD1. Germline trimming cut 5 bases from V and 9 bases from J; bases unmatched to any gene: 7. Germline-derived CDR1 and CDR2 are LNHDA and SQIVND (reference sequence). This CDR3 spans 15 amino acids. CDR3 DNA sequence: TGTGCCAGTAGTGGACCGGGACAGGGGAGTTCACCCCTCCACTTT. Translation: CASSGPGQGSSPLHF.

The chain combines TRBV4-2 with TRBJ2-3, with 11 bases lining up with TRBD2. CDR3 size: 18 residues. V dropped 1 base and J dropped 2; count of bases not matched to a gene: 8. Germline values: CDR1 LGHNA, CDR2 YNFKEQ. The CDR3: CASSQGKTSGALTDTQYF. As DNA, the CDR3 is TGTGCCAGCAGCCAAGGGAAGACTAGCGGGGCCCTCACAGATACGCAGTATTTT.

CDR3 DNA sequence: TGTGCCAGCAGTTCAGAGGCAGCGGGTCAGCCCCAGCATTTT. Protein sequence: CASSSEAAGQPQHF. The rearrangement joins TRBV28 to TRBJ1-5; D uncertain. Germline V gives CDR1 MDHEN, CDR2 SYDVKM. V was cut by 4 bases and J by 6 bases, with 13 bases left in between. CDR3 length equals 14 residues.

The chain couples TRBV7-9 to TRBJ2-6; tentative D call: TRBD1 (6 bases). CDR1 is SEHNR, CDR2 FQNEAQ, per germline (reference sequence). This CDR3 spans 17 amino acids. V lost 2 bases, J lost 10 bases, and 21 bases lay in between. CDR3 bases: TGTGCCAGCAGCTTATTGGGGACAAAGGGTTGGGTAAACGTCCTGACTTTC. This gives the protein CASSLLGTKGWVNVLTF.

The gene calls are TRBV19 and TRBJ2-6; D gene uncertain. V dropped 2 bases and J dropped 1 base, with 3 bases sitting between them. The CDR3 has 14 residues. The germline gives CDR1 LNHDA, CDR2 SQIVND (reference sequence). The CDR3 DNA reads as TGTGCCAGTAGTATACGTTCTGGGGCCAACGTCCTGACTTTC. The encoded protein is CASSIRSGANVLTF.